This T cell receptor beta chain was documented in a study of graft-versus-host responses after intestinal transplantation. Clones were read by immunoSEQ multiplex PCR, and TCRdb kept only the in-frame ones, dropping some. The profile shows some 48,000 clones, roughly 84% of them singletons. The CDR3 loop spans 11 amino acids. Germline lookup yields CDR1 GTSNPN and CDR2 SVGIG (reference sequence). The ends lost 6 bases at V and 8 bases at J; junction bases unmatched: 6. In regard to this clone: The antigen is undetermined.

The gene calls are TRBV30 and TRBJ1-1; 7 bases map to TRBD1. The receptor's source is a human donor who was the organ donor for an intestinal transplant. Sample: unstimulated CD4+ T cells sorted from spleen or lymph node cells, taken before transplant. As DNA, the CDR3 is TGTGCCTGTATACAGGGGAGGGAAGCTTTCTTT. As protein: CACIQGREAFF.